This T cell receptor beta chain stems from a study of tumor-infiltrating lymphocytes in localized non-small cell lung cancer. Findings and limits, study-wide: T-cell fraction did not differ between immunotypes IM1 and IM2. TCR sequencing covered a subset of patients with enough tissue. Each assay used a separate piece of the same tissue. Recurrence-free survival showed no association with tumor T-cell fraction.

Assay: immunoSEQ multiplex PCR; the TCRdb copy retains only in-frame clones and omits some. Of more than 9,500 clones in the sample, over 65% were seen once. In the case of this clone: The antigen is unknown.

Germline-derived CDR1 and CDR2 are LNHDA and SQIVND (reference sequence). The CDR3 is 13 amino acids. The trim removed 3 bases at V and 6 bases at J, leaving 4 bases unmatched. The TCR comes from a human donor with non-small cell lung cancer. The V gene is TRBV19, the J gene TRBJ1-1; 7 nucleotides align to TRBD1. Sequencing was carried out using lung tumor tissue. This CDR3 is CASSIRGEAEAFF. In DNA form, the CDR3 reads TGTGCCAGTAGTATCAGGGGGGAAGCTGAAGCTTTCTTT.